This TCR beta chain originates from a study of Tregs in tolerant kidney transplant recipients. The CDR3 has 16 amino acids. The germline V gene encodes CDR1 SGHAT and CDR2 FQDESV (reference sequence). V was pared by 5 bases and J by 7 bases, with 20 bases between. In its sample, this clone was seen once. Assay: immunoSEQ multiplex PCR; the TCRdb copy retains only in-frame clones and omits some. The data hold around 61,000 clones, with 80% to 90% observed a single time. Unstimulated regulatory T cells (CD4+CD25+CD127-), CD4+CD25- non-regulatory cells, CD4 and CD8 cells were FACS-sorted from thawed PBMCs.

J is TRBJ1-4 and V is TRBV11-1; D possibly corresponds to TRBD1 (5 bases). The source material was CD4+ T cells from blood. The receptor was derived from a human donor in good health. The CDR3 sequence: CASSRLGAGGGEKLFF. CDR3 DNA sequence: TGTGCCAGCAGCCGCCTAGGGGCCGGAGGAGGTGAAAAACTGTTTTTT.